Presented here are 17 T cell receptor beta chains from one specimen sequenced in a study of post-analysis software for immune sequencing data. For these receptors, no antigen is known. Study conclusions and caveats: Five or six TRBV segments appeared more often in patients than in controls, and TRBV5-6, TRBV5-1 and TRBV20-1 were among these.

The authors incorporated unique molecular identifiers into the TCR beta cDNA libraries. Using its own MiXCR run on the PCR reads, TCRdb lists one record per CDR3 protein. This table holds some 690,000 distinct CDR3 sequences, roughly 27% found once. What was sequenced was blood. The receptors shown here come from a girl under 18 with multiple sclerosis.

The CDR3 region is CASSVASGGRNYEQYF. CDR3 in DNA: TGTGCCAGCAGCGTGGCTAGCGGGGGCCGGAACTATGAGCAGTACTTC. V is TRBV7-2 and J is TRBJ2-7; 10 nucleotides match TRBD2. Trimming at V came to 5 bases and at J to 7 bases, leaving 14 bases not matched to a gene. This CDR3 comprises 16 residues. Germline V gives CDR1 SGHTA, CDR2 FQGNSA.

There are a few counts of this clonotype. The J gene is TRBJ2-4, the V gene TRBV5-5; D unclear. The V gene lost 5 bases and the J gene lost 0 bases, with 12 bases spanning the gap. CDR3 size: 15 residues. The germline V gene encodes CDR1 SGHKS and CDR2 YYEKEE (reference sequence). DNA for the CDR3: TGTGCCAGCAGATCAGGAGAAATAGCCAAAAACATTCAGTACTTC. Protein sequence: CASRSGEIAKNIQYF.

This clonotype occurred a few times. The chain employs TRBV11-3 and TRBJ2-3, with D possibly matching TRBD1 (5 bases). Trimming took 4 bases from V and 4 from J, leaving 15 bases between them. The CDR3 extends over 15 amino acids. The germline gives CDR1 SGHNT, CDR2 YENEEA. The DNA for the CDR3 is TGTGCCAGCAGCTCAGGGATTCAGGTCCCAGATACGCAGTATTTT. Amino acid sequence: CASSSGIQVPDTQYF.

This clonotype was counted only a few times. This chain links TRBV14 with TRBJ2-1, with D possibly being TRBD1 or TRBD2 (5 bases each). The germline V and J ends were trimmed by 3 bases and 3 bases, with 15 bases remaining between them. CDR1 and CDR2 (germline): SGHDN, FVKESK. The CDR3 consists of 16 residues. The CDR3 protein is CASSQWGGLHYNEQFF. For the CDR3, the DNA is TGTGCCAGCAGCCAGTGGGGCGGGCTTCACTACAATGAGCAGTTCTTC.

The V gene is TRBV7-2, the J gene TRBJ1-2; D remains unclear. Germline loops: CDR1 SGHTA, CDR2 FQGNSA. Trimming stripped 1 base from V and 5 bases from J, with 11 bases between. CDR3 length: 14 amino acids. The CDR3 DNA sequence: TGTGCCAGCAGCTTAGACCGGCTTACTTATGGCTACACCTTC. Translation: CASSLDRLTYGYTF.

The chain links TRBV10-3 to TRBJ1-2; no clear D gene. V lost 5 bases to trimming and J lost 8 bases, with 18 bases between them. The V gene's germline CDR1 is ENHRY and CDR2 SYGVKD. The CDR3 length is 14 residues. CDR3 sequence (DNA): TGTGCCATCAGTATCCCTGGCCGAGGAGGCGGCTACACCTTC. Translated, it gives CAISIPGRGGGYTF.

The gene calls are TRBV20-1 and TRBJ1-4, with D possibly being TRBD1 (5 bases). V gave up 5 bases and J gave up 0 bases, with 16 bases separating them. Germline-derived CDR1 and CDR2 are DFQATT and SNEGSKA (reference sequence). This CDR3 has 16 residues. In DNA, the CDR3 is TGCAGTGCTCTAAGAACAGGTTTCGCAACTAATGAAAAACTGTTTTTT. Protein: CSALRTGFATNEKLFF.

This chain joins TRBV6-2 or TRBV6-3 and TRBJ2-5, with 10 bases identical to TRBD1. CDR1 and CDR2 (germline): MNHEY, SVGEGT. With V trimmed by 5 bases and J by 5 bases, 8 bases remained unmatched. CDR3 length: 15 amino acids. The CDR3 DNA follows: TGTGCCAGCAGTCCGGACAGGGGGATGGCGGAGACCCAGTACTTC. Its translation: CASSPDRGMAETQYF.

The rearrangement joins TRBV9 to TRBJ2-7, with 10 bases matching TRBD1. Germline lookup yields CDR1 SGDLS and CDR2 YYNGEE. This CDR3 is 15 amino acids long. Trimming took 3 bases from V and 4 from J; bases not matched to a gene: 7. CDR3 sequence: CASSAGTGDVYEQYF. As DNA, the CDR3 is TGTGCCAGCAGCGCCGGGACAGGGGATGTGTACGAGCAGTACTTC.

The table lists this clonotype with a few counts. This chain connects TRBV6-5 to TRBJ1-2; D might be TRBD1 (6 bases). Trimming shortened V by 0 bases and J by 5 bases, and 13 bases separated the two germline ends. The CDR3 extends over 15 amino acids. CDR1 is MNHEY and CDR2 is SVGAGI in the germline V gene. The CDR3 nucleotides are TGTGCCAGCAGTTACTCGGGCAGGGGAGGGTATGGCTACACCTTC. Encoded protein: CASSYSGRGGYGYTF.

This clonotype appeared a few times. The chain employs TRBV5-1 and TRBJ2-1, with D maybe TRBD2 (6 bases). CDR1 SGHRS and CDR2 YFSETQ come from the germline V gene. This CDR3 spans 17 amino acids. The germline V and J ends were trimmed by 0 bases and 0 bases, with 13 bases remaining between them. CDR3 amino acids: CASSLEASVSSYNEQFF. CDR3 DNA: TGCGCCAGCAGCTTGGAGGCTAGCGTGAGCTCCTACAATGAGCAGTTCTTC.

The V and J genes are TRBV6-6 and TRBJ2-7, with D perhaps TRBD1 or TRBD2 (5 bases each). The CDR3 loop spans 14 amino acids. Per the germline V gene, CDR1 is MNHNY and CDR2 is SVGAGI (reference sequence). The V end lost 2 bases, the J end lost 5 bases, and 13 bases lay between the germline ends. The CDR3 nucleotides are TGTGCCAGCAGTTACGCGAACAGGCGGGACGAGCAGTACTTC. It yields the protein CASSYANRRDEQYF.

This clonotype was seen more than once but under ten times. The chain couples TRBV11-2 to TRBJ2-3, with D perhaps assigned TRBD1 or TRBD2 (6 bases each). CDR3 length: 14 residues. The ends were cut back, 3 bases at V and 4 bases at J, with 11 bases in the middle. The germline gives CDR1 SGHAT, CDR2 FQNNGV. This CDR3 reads CASSLRGAPDTQYF. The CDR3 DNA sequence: TGTGCCAGCAGCTTGAGGGGGGCCCCAGATACGCAGTATTTT.

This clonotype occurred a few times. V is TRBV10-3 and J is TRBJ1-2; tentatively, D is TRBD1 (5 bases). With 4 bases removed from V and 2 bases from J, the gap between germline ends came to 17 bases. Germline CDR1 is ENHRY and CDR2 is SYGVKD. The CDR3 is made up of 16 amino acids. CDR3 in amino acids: CAISVAWTKDNYGYTF. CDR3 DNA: TGTGCCATCAGTGTGGCGTGGACAAAGGACAACTATGGCTACACCTTC.

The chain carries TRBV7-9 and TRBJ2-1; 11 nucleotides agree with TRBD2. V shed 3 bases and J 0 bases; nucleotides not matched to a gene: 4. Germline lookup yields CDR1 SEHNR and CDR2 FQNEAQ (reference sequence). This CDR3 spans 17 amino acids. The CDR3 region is CASSLVGTSGSYNEQFF. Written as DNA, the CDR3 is TGTGCCAGCAGCTTGGTAGGGACTAGCGGCTCCTACAATGAGCAGTTCTTC.

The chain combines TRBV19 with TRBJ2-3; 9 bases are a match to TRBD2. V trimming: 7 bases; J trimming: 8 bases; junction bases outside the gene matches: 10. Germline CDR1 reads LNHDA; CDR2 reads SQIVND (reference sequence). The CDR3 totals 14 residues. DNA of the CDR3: TGTGCCAGTACCCAACTAGCGGGTCCGGGTACGCAGTATTTT. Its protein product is CASTQLAGPGTQYF.

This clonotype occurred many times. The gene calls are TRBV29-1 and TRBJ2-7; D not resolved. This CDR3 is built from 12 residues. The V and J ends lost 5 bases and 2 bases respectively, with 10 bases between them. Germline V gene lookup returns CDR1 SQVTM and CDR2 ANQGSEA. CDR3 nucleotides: TGCAGCGTTTTCGACCCCACCTACGAGCAGTACTTC. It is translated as CSVFDPTYEQYF.